The entry below gives a single TCR beta chain sequence along with its context. The antigen is unknown. This record comes from a study of regulatory T cells in long-lasting Graves disease. The wider study: Patients with persistent Graves' disease had over 5 years of antithyroid drugs and persistent TSH receptor antibodies. Findings and caveats of the study: Patients with persistent disease showed a bias toward TRBV28, TRBJ1-2 and TRBJ2-5. Patients with persistent Graves' had lower TCR diversity than newly diagnosed patients. Having few samples may have compromised the accuracy.

The time point: persistent/refractory GD, antithyroid drugs over 5 years with positive TRAb. PBMC RNA was the source of the TCR library. V was cut by 3 bases and J by 0 bases, with 15 bases left in between. Germline CDR1 is DFQATT and CDR2 is SNEGSKA (reference sequence). The CDR3 has 16 residues. Investigators prepared the TCR beta libraries by applying iRepertoire HTBI primers and Arm-PCR of CDR3 regions. TCRdb reanalysed the multiplex PCR reads using MiXCR and keeps one entry per CDR3 protein. Seen here are around 400,000 distinct CDR3 sequences, around 20% observed once, and the top ten hold roughly an eighth.

This receptor was identified in a female donor with Graves disease. Sequences were derived from peripheral blood mononuclear cells (PBMCs), sampled when the disease was refractory, from a patient treated with antithyroid drugs. The chain is built from TRBV20-1 and TRBJ1-5, with D possibly being TRBD1 (5 bases). The CDR3, as DNA: TGCAGTGCTAGGGGACGCAGCTCCAATAGCAATCAGCCCCAGCATTTT. This sequence encodes CSARGRSSNSNQPQHF.